The 25 T cell receptor beta chains presented below share a single source sample, sequenced in a study of CD8 T cells in ankylosing spondylitis (dated by TCRdb to between 2016 and 2019). The library came from 5' RACE. This sample was sequenced with an Illumina HiSeq 2500. TCRdb applied fastp at Q25 and MiXCR to the public reads, then kept only in-frame beta chains. Every entry covers one CDR3 protein and lists the most common genes and DNA from its rows. This sample has around 340,000 distinct CDR3 sequences in its table, and roughly 22% of those were observed once. The ten top clones hold around 12% of the sample. Sequencing used blood, either unsorted or a sorted T cell fraction (not recorded which). Every receptor here comes from a male donor with ankylosing spondylitis or in good health (not recorded which).

Only a few counts were recorded for this clonotype. The chain employs TRBV21-1 and TRBJ1-1; the D call in the table, TRBD1, was not verified against the DNA. TRBV21-1 is assigned pseudogene status. There are 14 residues in the CDR3. The CDR3 nucleotides read TGTGCCAGCAGAGGGGGACCGAAAGACACTGAAGCTTTCTTT. Translation gives CASRGGPKDTEAFF.

This chain uses TRBV11-2 with TRBJ2-3; possibly TRBD1 for D (6 bases). CDR3 size: 13 residues. V lost 5 bases to trimming and J lost 6 bases, with 12 bases between them. Germline CDR1 is SGHAT and CDR2 is FQNNGV. CDR3 sequence: CASSQPRGDTQYF. As DNA, the CDR3 is TGTGCCAGCAGCCAACCTAGGGGGGATACGCAGTATTTT.

V is TRBV9 and J is TRBJ2-7; TRBD1 aligns across 7 bases. V dropped 0 bases and J dropped 7; count of bases not matched to a gene: 10. This CDR3 is 15 amino acids long. Looked up from germline, CDR1 is SGDLS and CDR2 is YYNGEE. The DNA of the CDR3 is TGTGCCAGCAGCGTAGGTCCGGGACAGCCCCTGGAGCAGTACTTC. This gives the protein CASSVGPGQPLEQYF.

This chain uses TRBV29-1 with TRBJ2-5, with D uncertain. Per germline, CDR1 SQVTM and CDR2 ANQGSEA. Trimming stripped 3 bases from V and 5 bases from J, with 16 bases between. The CDR3 consists of 14 residues. The CDR3 sequence: CSVEWSGFGETQYF. As DNA, the CDR3 is TGCAGCGTTGAGTGGTCCGGATTCGGGGAGACCCAGTACTTC.

This rearrangement joins TRBV7-2 to TRBJ2-1; 10 bases line up with TRBD2. Trimming removed 5 bases from V and 2 bases from J; junction bases left unmatched: 3. Germline CDR1 SGHTA, CDR2 FQGNSA. The CDR3 loop spans 15 amino acids. Here the CDR3 DNA reads TGTGCCAGCAGCGGAAGCGGGGGGGCCTACAATGAGCAGTTCTTC. As protein: CASSGSGGAYNEQFF.

This rearrangement joins TRBV7-3 to TRBJ2-3; D ambiguous. The CDR3 runs to 15 residues. Germline CDR1 SGHTA, CDR2 FQGTGA. The V and J ends lost 5 bases and 2 bases respectively, with 14 bases between them. The CDR3 nucleotides are TGTGCCAGCAGCAGGATGAGATCATCCACAGATACGCAGTATTTT. This encodes CASSRMRSSTDTQYF.

The chain employs TRBV7-9 and TRBJ2-5; D is possibly TRBD1 or TRBD2 (6 bases each). The CDR3 consists of 16 residues. With 2 bases removed from V and 5 bases from J, the gap between germline ends came to 18 bases. Germline V CDR1 and CDR2: SEHNR, FQNEAQ (reference sequence). CDR3 loop: CASSLLAGQPLETQYF. CDR3 coding DNA: TGTGCCAGCAGCTTACTGGCGGGACAACCCCTGGAGACCCAGTACTTC.

This clonotype was seen just once. This chain connects TRBV20-1 to TRBJ1-2; 8 bases map to TRBD1. CDR1 is DFQATT and CDR2 is SNEGSKA in the germline V gene (reference sequence). V gave up 6 bases and J gave up 7 bases; unmatched junction bases: 7. The CDR3 sequence is 12 residues long. The CDR3 region is CSAPPTGVGYTF. The CDR3, as DNA: TGCAGTGCCCCGCCGACAGGGGTTGGCTACACCTTC.

The chain couples TRBV15 to TRBJ2-1, with 9 positions matching TRBD1. V gave up 5 bases and J gave up 7 bases; unmatched junction bases: 12. Germline V gene lookup returns CDR1 LNHNV and CDR2 YYDKDF (reference sequence). The CDR3 consists of 16 residues. The DNA for the CDR3 is TGTGCCACCAGCTTTAAAGTCGGGACAGGGAAGAATGAGCAGTTCTTC. As protein: CATSFKVGTGKNEQFF. Full variable domain (rest looked up from reference TRBV15 and TRBJ2-1): DAMVIQNPRYQVTQFGKPVTLSCSQTLNHNVMYWYQQKSSQAPKLLFHYYDKDFNNEADTPDNFQSRRPNTSFCFLDIRSPGLGDTAMYLCATSFKVGTGKNEQFFGPGTRLTVL.

This clonotype was picked up a small number of times. J is TRBJ2-4 and V is TRBV9, with TRBD1 matching 9 bases. Per germline, CDR1 SGDLS and CDR2 YYNGEE. The junction had 11 bases not matched to a gene; V was cut back by 3 bases and J by 7 bases. The CDR3 totals 16 residues. The CDR3 reads CASSANRGPTRNIQYF. CDR3 DNA sequence: TGTGCCAGCAGCGCCAACAGGGGGCCCACCCGGAACATTCAGTACTTC.

This clonotype was seen only a few times. V and J are TRBV30 and TRBJ2-7; 10 bases agree with TRBD1. This CDR3 has 15 residues. The trim removed 1 base at V and 5 bases at J, leaving 8 bases unmatched. From germline, CDR1 is GTSNPN and CDR2 SVGIG (reference sequence). Written as DNA, the CDR3 is TGTGCCTGGAGTGCGATGGACAGGGGGAACAACGAGCAGTACTTC. This codes for CAWSAMDRGNNEQYF. Together with reference TRBV30 and TRBJ2-7, the CDR3 gives the full variable domain: SQTIHQWPATLVQPVGSPLSLECTVEGTSNPNLYWYRQAAGRGLQLLFYSVGIGQISSEVPQNLSASRPQDRQFILSSKKLLLSDSGFYLCAWSAMDRGNNEQYFGPGTRLTVT.

The chain has TRBV29-1 and TRBJ2-1; TRBD2 matches 8 bases. This CDR3 is 15 amino acids long. The V gene's germline CDR1 is SQVTM and CDR2 ANQGSEA. Trimming took 7 bases from V and 4 from J; bases not matched to a gene: 12. CDR3 amino acids: CSAQSPGGMYNEQFF. The CDR3 DNA reads as TGCAGCGCCCAATCCCCGGGGGGGATGTACAATGAGCAGTTCTTC.

The CDR3 DNA reads TGTGCCATCAGTCCGGACCATACAAGCAAAAACATTCAGTACTTC. Translating it yields CAISPDHTSKNIQYF. The chain has TRBV10-3 and TRBJ2-4; the D is unclear. In germline, CDR1 is ENHRY, CDR2 SYGVKD. The ends were cut back, 5 bases at V and 3 bases at J, with 14 bases in the middle. The CDR3 consists of 15 residues.

This clonotype was seen a few times. V and J are TRBV20-1 and TRBJ2-1; D may match TRBD1 or TRBD2 (6 bases each). Germline V gives CDR1 DFQATT, CDR2 SNEGSKA (reference sequence). This CDR3 contains 13 residues. V was cut by 1 base and J by 10 bases, with 14 bases left in between. The CDR3 bases are TGCAGTGCTAGAGTAAGGGGGGCTGAGGAGCAGTTCTTC. Translation gives CSARVRGAEEQFF.

A few counts support this clonotype. One end of the junction fails to match germline, which may point to a read error. This chain joins TRBV3-1 and TRBJ2-4, with D possibly matching TRBD1 (5 bases). Per the germline V gene, CDR1 is LGHDT and CDR2 is YNNKEL (reference sequence). CDR3 length equals 12 residues. The CDR3 DNA is TGTGCCAGCAGCCAAGATGGGGCCTTTCCGGACTTC. It codes for CASSQDGAFPDF.

As DNA, the CDR3 is TGTGCCAGCAGCGTAGGGTATAACTCCTACAATGAGCAGTTCTTC. This codes for CASSVGYNSYNEQFF. The chain joins TRBV9 to TRBJ2-1; no clear D gene. Per the germline V gene, CDR1 is SGDLS and CDR2 is YYNGEE. The V and J ends lost 0 bases and 0 bases respectively, with 7 bases between them. The CDR3 is made up of 15 amino acids. Variable domain in full (rest from reference TRBV9 and TRBJ2-1): DSGVTQTPKHLITATGQRVTLRCSPRSGDLSVYWYQQSLDQGLQFLIQYYNGEERAKGNILERFSAQQFPDLHSELNLSSLELGDSALYFCASSVGYNSYNEQFFGPGTRLTVL.

This clonotype was recorded at least ten times. At one end, the junction sequence differs from germline, possibly due to a read error. The chain uses TRBV4-1 and TRBJ2-3; D uncertain. Germline CDR1 reads MGHRA; CDR2 reads YSYEKL. This CDR3 is 14 amino acids long. CDR3 DNA: TGTGCCAGCAGTTTAAGGCAGGGCACAGATACGCAGTATTTT. This encodes CASSLRQGTDTQYF.

This clonotype turned up a few times. V and J are TRBV11-1 and TRBJ2-3; 11 nucleotides line up with TRBD2. The CDR3 contains 18 residues. V was pared by 1 base and J by 2 bases, with 8 bases of the junction left unmatched. Germline CDR1 and CDR2: SGHAT and FQDESV (reference sequence). The CDR3 is CASSLEVAGGPLTDTQYF. The CDR3 bases are TGTGCCAGCAGCTTAGAAGTAGCGGGGGGGCCCCTCACAGATACGCAGTATTTT.

The chain employs TRBV7-9 and TRBJ1-2, with 7 bases identical to TRBD1. Germline-derived CDR1 and CDR2 are SEHNR and FQNEAQ (reference sequence). This CDR3 is 13 amino acids long. Germline trimming cut 1 base from V and 11 bases from J; bases unmatched to any gene: 7. The CDR3: CASSLGPGTEYTF. CDR3 in DNA: TGTGCCAGCAGCTTAGGTCCCGGGACAGAGTACACCTTC.

This clonotype was observed a handful of times. The rearrangement links TRBV28 to TRBJ2-7; no clear D. With 2 bases removed from V and 0 bases from J, the gap between germline ends came to 14 bases. The CDR3 loop spans 16 amino acids. Germline values: CDR1 MDHEN, CDR2 SYDVKM. The CDR3 loop reads CASSLPSQFGSYEQYF. Written as DNA, the CDR3 is TGTGCCAGCAGTTTACCCTCGCAGTTTGGCTCCTACGAGCAGTACTTC.

In its sample, this clonotype was seen many times. The chain combines TRBV10-1 with TRBJ2-3, with D tentatively TRBD2 (7 bases). V lost 4 bases and J 3 bases, leaving 14 bases between the germline ends. The germline CDR1 and CDR2 sequences are WNHNN and SYGVQD (reference sequence). This CDR3 has 15 residues. The CDR3 DNA reads TGCGCCAGCAGTGGGGGGGGCTTCGAAACAGATACGCAGTATTTT. The encoded protein is CASSGGGFETDTQYF.

The gene calls are TRBV12-3 or TRBV12-4 and TRBJ2-2, with 10 bases fitting TRBD2. The CDR3 spans 16 residues. V was clipped by 7 bases and J by 3 bases; unmatched bases: 8. CDR3 in DNA: TGTGCCAGCACCTTAGCGGGGGGACTCTACACCGGGGAGCTGTTTTTT. Encoded protein: CASTLAGGLYTGELFF.

The rearrangement links TRBV11-2 to TRBJ1-2; perhaps TRBD1 as D (5 bases). The V end lost 5 bases, the J end lost 4 bases, and 20 bases lay between the germline ends. Germline V CDR1 and CDR2: SGHAT, FQNNGV. The CDR3 covers 16 residues. The CDR3 region has the DNA TGTGCCAGCAGCCTCACCCCGGGAGGGGTAAGCTATGGCTACACCTTC. Amino acids: CASSLTPGGVSYGYTF.

Only a few counts were recorded for this clonotype. The chain carries TRBV30 and TRBJ1-5; D possibly corresponds to TRBD1 (5 bases). The ends were cut back, 0 bases at V and 7 bases at J, with 13 bases in the middle. This CDR3 comprises 14 residues. Germline V gene data show CDR1 as GTSNPN and CDR2 as SVGIG (reference sequence). The CDR3 nucleotides read TGTGCCTGGAGTGTCATGGGGCGCGGGCAGCCCCAGCATTTT. Its translation is CAWSVMGRGQPQHF.

This clonotype was seen a handful of times. J is TRBJ2-4 and V is TRBV12-3 or TRBV12-4; TRBD1 or TRBD2 may be the D gene (5 bases each). The CDR3 spans 14 residues. V was clipped by 1 base and J by 4 bases, with 8 bases between them. The CDR3 DNA reads as TGTGCCAGCAGTTTAGGGGACCATAAAAACATTCAGTACTTC. Its translation: CASSLGDHKNIQYF.